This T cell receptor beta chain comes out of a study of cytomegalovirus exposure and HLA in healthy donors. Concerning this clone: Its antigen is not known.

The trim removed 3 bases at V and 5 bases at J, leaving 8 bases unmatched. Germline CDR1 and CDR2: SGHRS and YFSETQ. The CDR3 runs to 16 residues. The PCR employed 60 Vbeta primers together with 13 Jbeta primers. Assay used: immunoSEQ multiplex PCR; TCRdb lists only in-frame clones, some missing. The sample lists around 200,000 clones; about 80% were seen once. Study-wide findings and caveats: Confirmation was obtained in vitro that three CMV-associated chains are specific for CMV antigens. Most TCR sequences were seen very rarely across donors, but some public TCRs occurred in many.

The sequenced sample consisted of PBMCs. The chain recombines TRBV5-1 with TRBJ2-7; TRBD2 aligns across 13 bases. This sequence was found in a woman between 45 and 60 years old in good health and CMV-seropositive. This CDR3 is CASSSGGTSGVDEQYF. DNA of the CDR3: TGCGCCAGCAGCTCTGGTGGGACTAGCGGGGTTGACGAGCAGTACTTC.